The 17 T cell receptor beta chains listed next were all sequenced from one sample in a study of blood T cell repertoires in COVID-19. Only in-frame clones appear in the TCRdb table, and some are missing; sequencing was by immunoSEQ multiplex PCR. The table lists about 130,000 clones, approximately 83% of them singletons. Sequencing was carried out using peripheral blood. Source of these receptors: a woman over 75 with acute or convalescent COVID-19.

The V call is TRBV7-8, the J call TRBJ1-5; TRBD1 aligns across 8 bases. V lost 5 bases to trimming and J lost 7 bases; unmatched junction nucleotides: 7. The CDR3 is made up of 14 amino acids. CDR1 and CDR2 (germline): SGHVS, FQNEAQ. CDR3 DNA sequence: TGTGCCAGCAGCACCAGGGGGCGCCGGCAGCCCCAGCATTTT. Amino acids: CASSTRGRRQPQHF. The whole variable domain, filled in from reference TRBV7-8 and TRBJ1-5, reads GAGVSQSPRYKVAKRGQDVALRCDPISGHVSLFWYQQALGQGPEFLTYFQNEAQLDKSGLPSDRFFAERPEGSVSTLKIQRTQQEDSAVYLCASSTRGRRQPQHFGDGTRLSIL.

V and J are TRBV28 and TRBJ2-3; 7 nucleotides match TRBD1. J gave up 5 bases and V 6 bases, and 5 bases lay outside the gene matches. This CDR3 region has 13 residues. CDR1 is MDHEN, CDR2 SYDVKM, per germline. CDR3 DNA sequence: TGTGCCAGCAGGTCACAGGGGATAGATACGCAGTATTTT. Translating gives CASRSQGIDTQYF.

The chain links TRBV7-8 to TRBJ1-6; D perhaps matches TRBD1 (5 bases). Germline lookup yields CDR1 SGHVS and CDR2 FQNEAQ. Trimming removed 5 bases from V and 8 bases from J, with 13 bases in between. This CDR3 is 14 amino acids long. CDR3 amino acids: CASSPGGYDSPLHF. The CDR3 nucleotides are TGTGCCAGCAGCCCCGGGGGGTACGATTCACCCCTCCACTTT.

The CDR3 reads CASSPGQGPTNTGELFF. The CDR3, as DNA: TGCGCCAGCAGCCCGGGACAGGGGCCGACCAACACCGGGGAGCTGTTTTTT. The chain employs TRBV5-1 and TRBJ2-2; 10 bases agree with TRBD1. Germline-derived CDR1 and CDR2 are SGHRS and YFSETQ. V was clipped by 4 bases and J by 2 bases; unmatched bases: 8. The CDR3 consists of 17 residues.

The genes are TRBV11-3 and TRBJ2-5; D not resolved. Trimming took off 0 bases at V and 1 base at J, with 9 bases between the two ends. The CDR3 consists of 15 residues. Germline V gives CDR1 SGHNT, CDR2 YENEEA. The CDR3 coding sequence is TGTGCCAGCAGCTTAGAACCGGGTCCCCAAGAGACCCAGTACTTC. Protein product: CASSLEPGPQETQYF.

The chain carries TRBV5-5 and TRBJ2-5; a weak D match, TRBD2 (7 bases). Trimming pared 7 bases from V and 3 bases from J, leaving 13 bases between. The germline V gene has CDR1 SGHKS and CDR2 YYEKEE (reference sequence). This CDR3 has 13 residues. Here the CDR3 reads CASWEGVEETQYF. CDR3 bases: TGTGCCAGCTGGGAGGGGGTGGAAGAGACCCAGTACTTC.

The chain combines TRBV27 with TRBJ1-2, with a tentative D call TRBD1 (6 bases). Looked up from germline, CDR1 is MNHEY and CDR2 is SMNVEV (reference sequence). The V end was cut by 0 bases, the J end by 0 bases, with 17 bases between. The CDR3 length is 18 residues. CDR3 residues: CASSLSFSGAIANYGYTF. CDR3 nucleotide sequence: TGTGCCAGCAGTTTATCATTTTCAGGGGCCATAGCTAACTATGGCTACACCTTC.

The V and J genes are TRBV2 and TRBJ1-6; 7 nucleotides align to TRBD1. The CDR3 runs to 17 residues. Trimming removed 6 bases from V and 0 bases from J; junction bases left unmatched: 8. Germline lookup yields CDR1 SNHLY and CDR2 FYNNEI. CDR3 coding DNA: TGTGCCAGCAGGCCTGACAGGGCGAGCTCCTATAATTCACCCCTCCACTTT. It specifies CASRPDRASSYNSPLHF.

Comment on this clone: Other DNA sequences in this specimen translate into the identical CDR3. This rearrangement joins TRBV4-3 to TRBJ1-2; D not certain. CDR3 length: 15 residues. CDR1 is LGHNA, CDR2 YSLEER, per germline. V gave up 0 bases and J gave up 2 bases, with 10 bases separating them. The CDR3 DNA follows: TGCGCCAGCAGCCAAGATACCCAGGCCAACTATGGCTACACCTTC. It is translated as CASSQDTQANYGYTF.

This clone was counted a few times. The chain links TRBV7-9 to TRBJ1-2; D uncertain. Germline loops: CDR1 SEHNR, CDR2 FQNEAQ (reference sequence). Between the trimmed V and J ends, which lost 5 bases and 4 bases, there was a span of 14 bases. The CDR3 covers 14 residues. This CDR3 is CASSTGERSYGYTF. In nucleotides, the CDR3 is TGTGCCAGCAGCACTGGTGAGAGGAGCTATGGCTACACCTTC.

The V gene is TRBV19, the J gene TRBJ2-7; tentatively, D is TRBD1 (6 bases). Germline CDR1 is LNHDA and CDR2 is SQIVND (reference sequence). This CDR3 is built from 16 residues. The V end lost 6 bases, the J end lost 0 bases, and 18 bases lay between the germline ends. The CDR3 reads CASSSHGTLSSYEQYF. DNA of the CDR3: TGTGCCAGTAGCAGTCACGGGACACTTAGCTCCTACGAGCAGTACTTC.

The rearrangement links TRBV3-1 (or the pseudogene TRBV3-2) to TRBJ2-2; no definite D call. Germline V gene data show CDR1 as LGHDT and CDR2 as YNNKEL (reference sequence). V was shortened by 3 bases and J by 8 bases, with 4 bases between the two germline ends. There are 11 residues in the CDR3. CDR3 in amino acids: CASSHYGELFF. The CDR3 bases are TGTGCCAGCAGCCATTATGGGGAGCTGTTTTTT.

Notes on this clone: This specimen includes other DNA sequences encoding the same CDR3. This sequence joins TRBV12-3 or TRBV12-4 and TRBJ1-1; the match to TRBD1 covers 7 bases. CDR3 length: 13 residues. Trimming removed 6 bases from V and 4 bases from J; junction bases left unmatched: 5. This CDR3 is CASRRQGGTEAFF. The CDR3 bases are TGTGCCAGCAGGCGACAGGGCGGCACTGAAGCTTTCTTT.

J is TRBJ2-5 and V is TRBV11-2; weak D call: TRBD2 (5 bases). CDR1 and CDR2 from the germline V gene are SGHAT and FQNNGV. Trimming stripped 5 bases from V and 0 bases from J, with 10 bases between. The CDR3 consists of 14 residues. CDR3 amino acids: CASSLGLYQETQYF. The CDR3 nucleotides read TGTGCCAGCAGCCTCGGACTGTACCAAGAGACCCAGTACTTC.

The J gene is TRBJ2-3, the V gene TRBV27; 10 bases are a match to TRBD1. Germline CDR1 and CDR2: MNHEY and SMNVEV (reference sequence). V lost 4 bases to trimming and J lost 4 bases; unmatched junction nucleotides: 11. This CDR3 spans 17 amino acids. The CDR3 protein is CASSYTPTGGFSDTQYF. The CDR3 DNA sequence: TGTGCCAGCAGTTACACACCGACAGGGGGCTTTTCAGATACGCAGTATTTT.

The chain recombines TRBV28 with TRBJ2-5; D gene uncertain. Deletions cut 2 bases from V and 1 base from J, with 14 bases between. Per germline, CDR1 MDHEN and CDR2 SYDVKM. CDR3 size: 16 residues. The CDR3: CASSLINSIVQETQYF. Written as DNA, the CDR3 is TGTGCCAGCAGTTTAATCAACAGTATCGTCCAAGAGACCCAGTACTTC.

This clone was picked up one time. The V and J genes are TRBV6-5 and TRBJ2-5; D remains unclear. CDR3 length: 14 amino acids. Germline CDR1 reads MNHEY; CDR2 reads SVGAGI. The V end was cut by 2 bases, the J end by 3 bases, with 10 bases between. The CDR3 region has the DNA TGTGCCAGCAGTTACCAGAATACCGAAGAGACCCAGTACTTC. This gives the protein CASSYQNTEETQYF.